This TCR beta chain was identified in a study of shared T cell receptors in the human thymus (dated by TCRdb to the early 2020s). Turning to the overall study: The study examined how self-reactive, shared T-cell receptor alpha chains are generated in the human thymus.

Trimming costs V 4 bases and J 0 bases, and their ends lie 15 bases apart. The CDR3 holds 15 amino acids from the cysteine to the phenylalanine. CDR3 DNA is the only sequence kept; it has 45 bases, read in frame from the first base. According to the germline V gene (reference sequence), CDR1 reads GTSNPN and CDR2 reads SVGIG. Receptors were amplified or captured by the immunoSEQ multiplex PCR assay. Sourced from immuneACCESS, this table was stored by TCRdb with only in-frame sequences that have V and J called. A share of the clones is absent; for the studies checked, an unresolved V gene accounts for under half, and the remainder has no known explanation. For this sample there are about 380,000 clones; approximately 95% appear just once. The ten biggest clones cover approximately 0.02% of the sample. Comments on this clone: Which antigen it targets is not known. Per-base quality was not reported, and no clone a single base away is much larger than it.

The sequence derives from a human donor. Sequencing used thymocytes. In this chain, TRBV30 is recombined with TRBJ1-1; the best D guess is TRBD1, with 6 bases matching. This receptor carries the CDR3 CAWTGDRTMNTEAFF. Here is the DNA: TGTGCCTGGACAGGGGACCGTACCATGAACACTGAAGCTTTCTTT.